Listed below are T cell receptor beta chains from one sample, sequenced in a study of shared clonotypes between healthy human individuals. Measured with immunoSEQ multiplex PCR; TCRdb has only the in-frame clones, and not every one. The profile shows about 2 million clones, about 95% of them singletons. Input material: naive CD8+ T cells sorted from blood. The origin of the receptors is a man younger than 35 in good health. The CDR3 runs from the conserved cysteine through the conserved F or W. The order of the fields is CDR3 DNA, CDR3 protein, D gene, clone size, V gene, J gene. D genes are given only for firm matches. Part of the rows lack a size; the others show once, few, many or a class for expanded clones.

CDR3nt: TGTGCCAGCGGGGGAGTACAGGTCAATTCACCCCTCCACTTT
CDR3aa: CASGGVQVNSPLHF
d_gene: NA
abundance: NA
v_gene: TRBV6-5
j_gene: TRBJ1-6

CDR3nt: TGTGCCAGCAGTGGTTCCCCGCCGTGGGGGACAGAGTACGAGCAGTACTTC
CDR3aa: CASSGSPPWGTEYEQYF
d_gene: TRBD1
abundance: NA
v_gene: TRBV2
j_gene: TRBJ2-7

CDR3nt: TGCGCCAGCAGCCAGGATACCGGGACAGGGATCTACGAGCAGTACTTC
CDR3aa: CASSQDTGTGIYEQYF
d_gene: TRBD1
abundance: NA
v_gene: TRBV4-1
j_gene: TRBJ2-7

CDR3nt: TGTGCCAGCAGCCCCCCCGGGACAGGGACCGTAGACTATAATTCACCCCTCCACTTT
CDR3aa: CASSPPGTGTVDYNSPLHF
d_gene: TRBD1
abundance: NA
v_gene: TRBV14
j_gene: TRBJ1-6

CDR3nt: TGTGCCAGCGCTAGTGCGGTAGCGCTAAACACCGGGGAGCTGTTTTTT
CDR3aa: CASASAVALNTGELFF
d_gene: NA
abundance: NA
v_gene: TRBV27
j_gene: TRBJ2-2

CDR3nt: TGTGCCAGCAGCCCCGATTTGGGAGCCTACGAGCAGTACTTC
CDR3aa: CASSPDLGAYEQYF
d_gene: NA
abundance: NA
v_gene: TRBV7-6
j_gene: TRBJ2-7

CDR3nt: TGCGCCAGCAGCCAACCGGGACTAGCGAGCACAGATACGCAGTATTTT
CDR3aa: CASSQPGLASTDTQYF
d_gene: TRBD2
abundance: NA
v_gene: TRBV4-1
j_gene: TRBJ2-3

CDR3nt: TGTGCCAGCAGTTTAGTCTTGGTCTCTGGAAACACCATATATTTT
CDR3aa: CASSLVLVSGNTIYF
d_gene: NA
abundance: NA
v_gene: TRBV28
j_gene: TRBJ1-3

CDR3nt: TGTGCCAGTAGTATATCGGGGATCTCCGAGCAGTACTTC
CDR3aa: CASSISGISEQYF
d_gene: NA
abundance: NA
v_gene: TRBV19
j_gene: TRBJ2-7

CDR3nt: TGCGCCAGCAGCGGCGGACAGGGGCCTTCTCCTTCCTACGAGCAGTACTTC
CDR3aa: CASSGGQGPSPSYEQYF
d_gene: TRBD1
abundance: NA
v_gene: TRBV5-1
j_gene: TRBJ2-7

CDR3nt: TGTGCCAGCAGCCGCAGGGGTAGCAATCAGCCCCAGCATTTT
CDR3aa: CASSRRGSNQPQHF
d_gene: NA
abundance: NA
v_gene: TRBV6-5
j_gene: TRBJ1-5

CDR3nt: TGTGCCAGCGGTTATGGCTACACCTTC
CDR3aa: CASGYGYTF
d_gene: NA
abundance: NA
v_gene: TRBV28
j_gene: TRBJ1-2

CDR3nt: TGCAGTGCCCTAGTGATCGCGGAGCAGTACTTC
CDR3aa: CSALVIAEQYF
d_gene: NA
abundance: NA
v_gene: TRBV20-1
j_gene: TRBJ2-7

CDR3nt: TGTGCCAGCTCCCTGGGAGCAGGGGAGCCCCAGCATTTT
CDR3aa: CASSLGAGEPQHF
d_gene: NA
abundance: NA
v_gene: TRBV18
j_gene: TRBJ1-5

CDR3nt: TGTGCCAGTAGCCAACTAGCGATTAGCTCCTACGAGCAGTACTTC
CDR3aa: CASSQLAISSYEQYF
d_gene: TRBD2
abundance: NA
v_gene: TRBV19
j_gene: TRBJ2-7

CDR3nt: TGTGCCAGCAGCATGGGACAGCCCTACGAGCAGTACTTC
CDR3aa: CASSMGQPYEQYF
d_gene: TRBD1
abundance: NA
v_gene: TRBV28
j_gene: TRBJ2-7

CDR3nt: TGTGCCAGCAGCCCGCATTCAGGGGCCCGTAATTCACCCCTCCACTTT
CDR3aa: CASSPHSGARNSPLHF
d_gene: NA
abundance: once
v_gene: TRBV7-2
j_gene: TRBJ1-6

CDR3nt: TGTGCCAGCAGTCAACTAGGGCCACTGAACACCGGGGAGCTGTTTTTT
CDR3aa: CASSQLGPLNTGELFF
d_gene: NA
abundance: NA
v_gene: TRBV27
j_gene: TRBJ2-2

CDR3nt: TGTGCCACCAGCAGCGCCGTGGGGAATGAGCAGTTCTTC
CDR3aa: CATSSAVGNEQFF
d_gene: NA
abundance: once
v_gene: TRBV15
j_gene: TRBJ2-1

CDR3nt: TGTGCCTGGATGGGCAGGGGCGAGTTATTATCCTACGAGCAGTACTTC
CDR3aa: CAWMGRGELLSYEQYF
d_gene: NA
abundance: NA
v_gene: TRBV30
j_gene: TRBJ2-7

CDR3nt: TGTGCCAGCAGCCACCGTTGGGAGCAGTTCTTC
CDR3aa: CASSHRWEQFF
d_gene: NA
abundance: NA
v_gene: TRBV14
j_gene: TRBJ2-1

CDR3nt: TGTGCCAGTACACAGGGGCCCAATCAGCCCCAGCATTTT
CDR3aa: CASTQGPNQPQHF
d_gene: TRBD1
abundance: NA
v_gene: TRBV28
j_gene: TRBJ1-5

CDR3nt: TGTGCCAGCAGGATTGGGGAGGGTTGGACCGGGGAGCTGTTTTTT
CDR3aa: CASRIGEGWTGELFF
d_gene: TRBD2
abundance: NA
v_gene: TRBV28
j_gene: TRBJ2-2

CDR3nt: TGCGCCAGCAGCCCCCCAGGCAACTGGGGCAATCAGCCCCAGCATTTT
CDR3aa: CASSPPGNWGNQPQHF
d_gene: NA
abundance: once
v_gene: TRBV5-1
j_gene: TRBJ1-5

CDR3nt: TGTGCCAGCAGTTCCCGACTGGATACCTACAATGAGCAGTTCTTC
CDR3aa: CASSSRLDTYNEQFF
d_gene: NA
abundance: NA
v_gene: TRBV27
j_gene: TRBJ2-1

CDR3nt: TGTGCCAGCAGCCCCGGGACTAGTTACGAGCAGTACTTC
CDR3aa: CASSPGTSYEQYF
d_gene: TRBD2
abundance: NA
v_gene: TRBV9
j_gene: TRBJ2-7

CDR3nt: TGTGCCAGCAGCTCCAGACAGTCACCCCTCCACTTT
CDR3aa: CASSSRQSPLHF
d_gene: NA
abundance: once
v_gene: TRBV27
j_gene: TRBJ1-6

CDR3nt: TGTGCCAGTAGTCAAAGGGGATCCTACGAGCAGTACTTC
CDR3aa: CASSQRGSYEQYF
d_gene: NA
abundance: NA
v_gene: TRBV19
j_gene: TRBJ2-7